This TCR beta chain was recorded in a study of T cell repertoires in cytomegalovirus infection. Study-level information: HLA-B-restricted CMV epitopes that are well studied were used alongside recently identified HLA-C-restricted ones. From public TCR beta signatures came an indication of both CMV infection and matching HLA type.

Between the trimmed V and J ends, which lost 8 bases and 2 bases, there was a span of 13 bases. CDR1 and CDR2 (germline): MNHEY, SMNVEV (reference sequence). The CDR3 spans 13 residues. Whole-study findings and limits: Clonotype analysis showed dominance of the ex vivo response by HLA-C-restricted CMV-specific TCR beta clonotypes. Carriers of CMV and the relevant HLA type were discriminated by public TCR beta frequency.

This clonotype has a single count. Its antigen remains unknown. A single record per CDR3 protein comes from TCRdb applying MiXCR to the reads. The sample shows under 130,000 distinct CDR3 sequences, about 40% of them seen only once. The sample was CD8+ T cells from cultured PBMCs, taken from culture after CMV antigen stimulation. The TCR comes from a human donor in good health (CMV status not recorded). Some clones in this sample may be carry-over from other donors' samples. The gene calls are TRBV27 and TRBJ2-7; D could derive from TRBD1 or TRBD2 (6 bases each). The CDR3: CASREGGTYEQYF. CDR3 nucleotides: TGTGCCAGCCGAGAGGGGGGTACCTACGAGCAGTACTTC.